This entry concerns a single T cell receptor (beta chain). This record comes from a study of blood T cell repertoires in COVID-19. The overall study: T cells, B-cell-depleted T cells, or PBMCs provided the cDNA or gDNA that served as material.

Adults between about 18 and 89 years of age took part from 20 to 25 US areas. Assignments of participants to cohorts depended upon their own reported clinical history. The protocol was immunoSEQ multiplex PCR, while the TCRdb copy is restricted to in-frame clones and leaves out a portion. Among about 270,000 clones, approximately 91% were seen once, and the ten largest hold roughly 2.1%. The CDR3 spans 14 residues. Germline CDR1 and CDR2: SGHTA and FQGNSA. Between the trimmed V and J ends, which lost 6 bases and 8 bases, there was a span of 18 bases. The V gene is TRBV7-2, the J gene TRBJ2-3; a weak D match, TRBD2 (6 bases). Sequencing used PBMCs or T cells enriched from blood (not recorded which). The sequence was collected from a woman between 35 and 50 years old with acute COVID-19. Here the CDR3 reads CASSNGGSFGTQYF. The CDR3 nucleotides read TGTGCCAGCAGTAATGGGGGGAGCTTTGGTACGCAGTATTTT.